One sample yielded the 21 T cell receptor beta chains listed below, sequenced in a study of CD8+CD57+ T cells in acquired aplastic anemia. Whoever was chosen for sequencing had shown CD8+CD57+ cell expansion by flow cytometry. CDR3 and TCR beta VDJ profiling relied on a genomic DNA template. TCRdb re-derived calls from the reads in MiXCR, one entry per CDR3 protein. Among some 92,000 distinct CDR3 sequences listed, around 68% were seen once. The sequencing input was sorted CD4+, CD8+, or CD8+CD57+ T cells (not recorded which) from PBMCs. The origin of the receptors is a human donor with aplastic anemia.

The rearrangement uses TRBV5-1 and TRBJ2-3, with D perhaps assigned TRBD1 or TRBD2 (5 bases each). Germline CDR1 is SGHRS and CDR2 is YFSETQ. There are 13 residues in the CDR3. V lost 8 bases and J lost 6, with 16 bases in between. In nucleotides, the CDR3 is TGCGCCAGTACCCGGGACCACCCGGATACGCAGTATTTT. This sequence encodes CASTRDHPDTQYF.

This chain connects TRBV7-9 to TRBJ2-5; D is unresolved. CDR1 and CDR2 (germline): SEHNR, FQNEAQ (reference sequence). The germline V and J ends were trimmed by 8 bases and 1 base, with 8 bases remaining between them. The CDR3 sequence is 12 residues long. The CDR3 DNA follows: TGTGCCAGCGGAAGACCCCAAGAGACCCAGTACTTC. Residues: CASGRPQETQYF.

This chain connects TRBV29-1 to TRBJ2-1; 9 nucleotides line up with TRBD2. J was trimmed by 4 bases and V by 7 bases; bases with no gene match: 5. The CDR3 covers 13 residues. The germline V gene has CDR1 SQVTM and CDR2 ANQGSEA. For the CDR3, the DNA is TGCAGCGGCACTAGCGGGCTGTACAATGAGCAGTTCTTC. Translation gives CSGTSGLYNEQFF.

On this clonotype: The junction and the germline gene differ at one end; a read error may be behind it. V usage is TRBV15 and J usage is TRBJ2-1, with D hard to call. The CDR3 runs 16 residues. Germline loops: CDR1 LNHNV, CDR2 YYDKDF (reference sequence). DNA of the CDR3: TGTGCCAGCAGCCCGCAGCTAAAGAGCTCCTACAATGAGCAGTTCTTC. Protein sequence: CASSPQLKSSYNEQFF.

This clonotype is judged large. The rearrangement joins TRBV7-2 to TRBJ1-2; D not certain. This CDR3 contains 13 residues. V was shortened by 7 bases and J by 3 bases, with 12 bases between the two germline ends. CDR1 is SGHTA, CDR2 FQGNSA, per germline. The chain's CDR3 is CASTEPPDYGYTF. The CDR3 region has the DNA TGTGCCAGCACCGAACCACCCGACTATGGCTACACCTTC.

The chain links TRBV20-1 to TRBJ2-3; 8 nucleotides agree with TRBD2. The germline V gene has CDR1 DFQATT and CDR2 SNEGSKA (reference sequence). The length of the CDR3 is 14 residues. The V segment lost 4 bases and the J segment 3 bases; nucleotides outside the gene matches: 6. DNA of the CDR3: TGCAGTGCTATAGCGGGAACGGGGACAGATACGCAGTATTTT. This encodes CSAIAGTGTDTQYF.

The V and J genes are TRBV20-1 and TRBJ2-5; a weak D match, TRBD1 (6 bases). The CDR3 totals 16 residues. V was trimmed by 5 bases and J by 5 bases, leaving 24 bases between them. Germline CDR1 reads DFQATT; CDR2 reads SNEGSKA (reference sequence). The CDR3 here is CSALTTGTHTFETQYF. The CDR3 bases are TGCAGTGCTTTAACAACCGGGACACACACGTTCGAGACCCAGTACTTC.

The V gene is TRBV19, the J gene TRBJ1-1; TRBD1 aligns across 7 bases. The CDR3 runs 15 residues. Germline CDR1 and CDR2: LNHDA and SQIVND (reference sequence). J gave up 5 bases and V 3 bases, and 9 bases lay outside the gene matches. The CDR3 protein is CASSIQGGYRTEAFF. For the CDR3, the DNA is TGTGCCAGTAGTATTCAGGGGGGATATAGGACTGAAGCTTTCTTT.

The V and J genes are TRBV7-6 and TRBJ1-1, with D possibly matching TRBD1 (5 bases). The germline CDR1 and CDR2 sequences are SGHVS and FNYEAQ. V was clipped by 6 bases and J by 5 bases, with 13 bases between them. The CDR3 runs 13 residues. The CDR3 DNA reads as TGTGCCAGCAGTTACAGTGGGGGGACTGAAGCTTTCTTT. Translation gives CASSYSGGTEAFF.

This clonotype appeared a few times. The chain couples TRBV19 to TRBJ2-7; the match to TRBD2 covers 13 bases. After removal of 5 bases from V and 6 bases from J, the junction contained 7 bases not matched to a gene. This CDR3 comprises 15 residues. Germline lookup yields CDR1 LNHDA and CDR2 SQIVND (reference sequence). DNA for the CDR3: TGTGCCAGTAGTGCACGGACTAGCGGGAGCCTCGAGCAGTACTTC. Amino acids: CASSARTSGSLEQYF.

The genes are TRBV10-3 and TRBJ1-1; D not resolved. The V and J ends lost 7 bases and 1 base respectively, with 10 bases between them. The CDR3 totals 13 residues. Germline CDR1 ENHRY, CDR2 SYGVKD. In DNA, the CDR3 is TGTGCCATCACTTTCGAGGCGAACACTGAAGCTTTCTTT. Translating gives CAITFEANTEAFF.

The V gene is TRBV24-1, the J gene TRBJ1-5; 7 bases are shared with TRBD1. CDR1 and CDR2 from the germline V gene are KGHDR and SFDVKD. The V and J ends lost 4 bases and 5 bases, in that order; junction bases with no gene match: 10. This CDR3 is 16 amino acids long. The CDR3 sequence is CATSDPTGTEDQPQHF. CDR3 in DNA: TGTGCCACCAGTGACCCAACCGGGACAGAAGATCAGCCCCAGCATTTT.

The V gene is TRBV2, the J gene TRBJ1-1; 7 bases align to TRBD1. CDR1 is SNHLY, CDR2 FYNNEI, per germline. Trimming cost V 5 bases and J 2 bases; bases outside gene matches: 2. The CDR3 is 13 residues long. The CDR3 sequence: CASSRQGNTEAFF. The DNA for the CDR3 is TGTGCCAGCAGTCGACAGGGCAACACTGAAGCTTTCTTT.

The chain recombines TRBV25-1 with TRBJ2-7; the D gene is possibly TRBD1 (5 bases). The CDR3 consists of 13 residues. Trimming shortened V by 6 bases and J by 6 bases, and 15 bases separated the two germline ends. Germline CDR1 reads MGHDK; CDR2 reads SYGVNS. Here the CDR3 reads CASSFGQGGEQYF. Here the CDR3 DNA reads TGTGCCAGCAGCTTTGGCCAGGGCGGCGAGCAGTACTTC.

The chain couples TRBV7-6 to TRBJ2-7; 7 bases align to TRBD1. V lost 5 bases and J lost 6; bases outside the gene matches: 7. The germline V gene has CDR1 SGHVS and CDR2 FNYEAQ. The CDR3 has 13 amino acids. The CDR3 sequence is CASSTTGYGEQYF. DNA of the CDR3: TGTGCCAGCAGCACGACAGGGTACGGCGAGCAGTACTTC.

The sample holds one count of this clonotype. The junction does not match germline at one end; this may be a read error. The chain joins TRBV10-1 to TRBJ2-7; 7 nucleotides line up with TRBD1. Per the germline V gene, CDR1 is WNHNN and CDR2 is SYGVQD (reference sequence). The CDR3 is 16 residues long. The CDR3 protein is CASSQDLTGRGYEQYF. CDR3 in DNA: TGTGCCAGCAGCCAAGACCTGACAGGGAGAGGCTACGAGCAGTACTTC.

This clonotype was seen ten or more times. The chain joins TRBV20-1 to TRBJ2-2; D is unclear. V shed 3 bases and J shed 3 bases, with 14 bases lying between them. The germline gives CDR1 DFQATT, CDR2 SNEGSKA (reference sequence). This CDR3 contains 15 residues. Written as DNA, the CDR3 is TGCAGTGCTAGGTATTCGGCAGACTACACCGGGGAGCTGTTTTTT. It yields the protein CSARYSADYTGELFF.

This clonotype showed up just a few times. In DNA, the CDR3 is TGTGCCAGCAGCGATGGGGAGGGAATGTACAATGAGCAGTTCTTC. Encoded protein: CASSDGEGMYNEQFF. The rearrangement links TRBV7-9 to TRBJ2-1, with 7 positions matching TRBD2. The ends lost 5 bases at V and 4 bases at J; junction bases unmatched: 8. The CDR3 contains 15 residues. The germline V gene encodes CDR1 SEHNR and CDR2 FQNEAQ (reference sequence).

The CDR3 sequence is CASSMGGSSTDTQYF. The DNA for the CDR3 is TGTGCCAGTAGTATGGGAGGGTCTAGCACAGATACGCAGTATTTT. V and J are TRBV19 and TRBJ2-3; 7 bases agree with TRBD2. CDR1 LNHDA and CDR2 SQIVND come from the germline V gene (reference sequence). The CDR3 runs 15 residues. The V gene end was trimmed by 3 bases and the J gene end by 0 bases; junction bases not matched to a gene: 3.

The table lists this clonotype with a few counts. This rearrangement joins TRBV20-1 to TRBJ1-1; the match to TRBD1 covers 7 bases. With V trimmed by 8 bases and J by 1 base, 7 bases remained unmatched. Germline-derived CDR1 and CDR2 are DFQATT and SNEGSKA (reference sequence). This CDR3 has 13 amino acids. The CDR3 spells CSPLRTGNTEAFF. CDR3 DNA: TGCAGTCCACTACGGACAGGGAACACTGAAGCTTTCTTT.

V usage is TRBV5-1 and J usage is TRBJ1-1; TRBD1 is a possible D gene (5 bases). This CDR3 spans 12 amino acids. CDR1 and CDR2 from the germline V gene are SGHRS and YFSETQ. V was pared by 6 bases and J by 2 bases, with 8 bases between. The CDR3 spells CASKGINTEAFF. CDR3 DNA sequence: TGCGCCAGCAAGGGGATTAACACTGAAGCTTTCTTT.